This T cell receptor (beta chain) is from a study of T cell changes during pregnancy in multiple sclerosis. The CDR3 is 12 amino acids. Germline loops: CDR1 GTSNPN, CDR2 SVGIG (reference sequence). Trimming removed 3 bases from V and 10 bases from J, with 15 bases in between. TCRdb keeps only in-frame clones here, not all; method: immunoSEQ multiplex PCR. The sample comprises over 35,000 clones, almost 90% of which are singletons, and approximately 0.5% rests with the top ten. This clone has a handful of counts. This chain links TRBV30 with TRBJ1-2; possible D gene TRBD1, 5 bases. The source of this sequence is a female donor with multiple sclerosis, enrolled in a pregnancy study. This sample comprised CD4+ T cells from peripheral blood mononuclear cells, obtained in the second trimester of pregnancy. The CDR3 reads CAWRGLLGAYTF. The CDR3 DNA sequence: TGTGCCTGGAGGGGACTCCTCGGTGCCTACACCTTC.